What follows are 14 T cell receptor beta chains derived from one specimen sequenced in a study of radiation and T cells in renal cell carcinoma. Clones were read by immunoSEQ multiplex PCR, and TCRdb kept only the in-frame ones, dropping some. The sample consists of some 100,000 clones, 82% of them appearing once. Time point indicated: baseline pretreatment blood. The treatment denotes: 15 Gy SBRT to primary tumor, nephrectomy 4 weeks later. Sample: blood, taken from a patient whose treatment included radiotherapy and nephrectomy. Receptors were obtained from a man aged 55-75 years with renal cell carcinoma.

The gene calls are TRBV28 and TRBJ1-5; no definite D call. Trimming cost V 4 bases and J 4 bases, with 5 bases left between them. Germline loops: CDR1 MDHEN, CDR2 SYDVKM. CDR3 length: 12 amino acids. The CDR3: CASSSQNQPQHF. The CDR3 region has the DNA TGTGCCAGCAGTTCCCAAAATCAGCCCCAGCATTTT.

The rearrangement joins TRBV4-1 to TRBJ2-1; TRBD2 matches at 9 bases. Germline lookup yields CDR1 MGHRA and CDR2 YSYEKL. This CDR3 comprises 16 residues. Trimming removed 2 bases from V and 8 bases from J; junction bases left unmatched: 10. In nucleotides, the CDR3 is TGCGCCAGCAGCCAACAGGTTAGCGGGAGTATGTATGAGCAGTTCTTC. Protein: CASSQQVSGSMYEQFF.

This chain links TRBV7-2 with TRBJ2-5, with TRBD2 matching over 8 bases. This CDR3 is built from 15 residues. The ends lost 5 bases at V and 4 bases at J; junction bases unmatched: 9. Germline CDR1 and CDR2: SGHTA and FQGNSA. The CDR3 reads CASSLGLAYGETQYF. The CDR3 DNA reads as TGTGCCAGCAGCCTAGGACTAGCCTACGGAGAGACCCAGTACTTC.

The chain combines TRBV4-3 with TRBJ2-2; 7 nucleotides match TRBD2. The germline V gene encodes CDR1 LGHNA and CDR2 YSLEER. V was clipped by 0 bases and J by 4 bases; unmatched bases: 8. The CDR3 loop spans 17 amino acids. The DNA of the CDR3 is TGCGCCAGCAGCCAAGATCCCGGGACTACCTTCACCGGGGAGCTGTTTTTT. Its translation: CASSQDPGTTFTGELFF.

The CDR3: CASSFLAGRVETQYF. The CDR3 DNA is TGTGCCAGCAGCTTTTTAGCGGGGAGGGTAGAGACCCAGTACTTC. V and J are TRBV7-8 and TRBJ2-5, with 8 bases aligning to TRBD2. The CDR3 runs to 15 residues. The ends lost 3 bases at V and 4 bases at J; junction bases unmatched: 7. From germline, CDR1 is SGHVS and CDR2 FQNEAQ.

In nucleotides, the CDR3 is TGTGCCAGCAGACAGGGGGCGGAAGAGACCCAGTACTTC. Encoded protein: CASRQGAEETQYF. This rearrangement joins TRBV11-2 to TRBJ2-5, with 9 bases fitting TRBD1. From germline, CDR1 is SGHAT and CDR2 FQNNGV. The CDR3 is made up of 13 amino acids. V was pared by 6 bases and J by 3 bases, with 2 bases of the junction left unmatched.

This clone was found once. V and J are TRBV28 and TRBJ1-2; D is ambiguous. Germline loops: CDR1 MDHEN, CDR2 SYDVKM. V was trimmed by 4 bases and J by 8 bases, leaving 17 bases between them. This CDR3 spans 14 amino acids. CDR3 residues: CASSWSYAGEGYTF. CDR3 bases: TGTGCCAGCAGTTGGTCGTACGCGGGAGAGGGCTACACCTTC.

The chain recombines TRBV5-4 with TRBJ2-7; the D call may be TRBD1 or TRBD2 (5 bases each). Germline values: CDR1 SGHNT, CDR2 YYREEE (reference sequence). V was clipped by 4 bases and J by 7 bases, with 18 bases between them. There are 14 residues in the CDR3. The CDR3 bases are TGTGCCAGCAGCCCCGGGCAGGGAGTGCGGGAGCAGTACTTC. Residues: CASSPGQGVREQYF.

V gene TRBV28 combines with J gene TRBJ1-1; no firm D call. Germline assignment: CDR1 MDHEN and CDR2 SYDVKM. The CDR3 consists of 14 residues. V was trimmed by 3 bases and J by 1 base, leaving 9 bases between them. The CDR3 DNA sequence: TGTGCCAGCAGTTTGGGAGGGAAGAACACTGAAGCTTTCTTT. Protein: CASSLGGKNTEAFF.

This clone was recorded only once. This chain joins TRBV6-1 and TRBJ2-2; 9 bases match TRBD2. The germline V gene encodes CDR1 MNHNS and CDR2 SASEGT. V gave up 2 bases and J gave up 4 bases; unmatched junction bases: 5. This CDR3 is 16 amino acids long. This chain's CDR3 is CASSEPGSGSTGELFF. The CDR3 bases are TGTGCCAGCAGTGAACCGGGTAGCGGGAGCACCGGGGAGCTGTTTTTT.

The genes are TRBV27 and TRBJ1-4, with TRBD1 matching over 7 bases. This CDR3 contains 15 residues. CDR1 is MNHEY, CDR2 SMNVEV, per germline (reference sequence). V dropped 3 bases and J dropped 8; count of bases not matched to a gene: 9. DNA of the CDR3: TGTGCCAGCAGTTTTAGGTCAGGGGGTCGGGAAAAACTGTTTTTT. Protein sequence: CASSFRSGGREKLFF.

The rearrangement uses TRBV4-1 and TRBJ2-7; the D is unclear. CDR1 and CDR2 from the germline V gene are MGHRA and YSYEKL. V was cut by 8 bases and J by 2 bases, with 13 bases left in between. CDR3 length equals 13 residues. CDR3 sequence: CASATIPPYEQYF. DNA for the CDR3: TGCGCCAGCGCGACAATTCCCCCCTACGAGCAGTACTTC.

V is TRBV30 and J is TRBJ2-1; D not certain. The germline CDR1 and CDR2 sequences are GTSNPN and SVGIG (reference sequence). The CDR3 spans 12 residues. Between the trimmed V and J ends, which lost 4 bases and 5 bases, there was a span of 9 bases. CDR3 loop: CAWTEDNNEQFF. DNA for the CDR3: TGTGCCTGGACTGAGGATAACAATGAGCAGTTCTTC.

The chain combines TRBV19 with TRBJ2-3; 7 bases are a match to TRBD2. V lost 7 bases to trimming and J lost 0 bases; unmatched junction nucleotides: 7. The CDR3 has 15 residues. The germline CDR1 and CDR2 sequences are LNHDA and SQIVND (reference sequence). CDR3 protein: CASKGLPLSTDTQYF. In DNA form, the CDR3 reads TGTGCCAGTAAGGGACTACCTCTCAGCACAGATACGCAGTATTTT.